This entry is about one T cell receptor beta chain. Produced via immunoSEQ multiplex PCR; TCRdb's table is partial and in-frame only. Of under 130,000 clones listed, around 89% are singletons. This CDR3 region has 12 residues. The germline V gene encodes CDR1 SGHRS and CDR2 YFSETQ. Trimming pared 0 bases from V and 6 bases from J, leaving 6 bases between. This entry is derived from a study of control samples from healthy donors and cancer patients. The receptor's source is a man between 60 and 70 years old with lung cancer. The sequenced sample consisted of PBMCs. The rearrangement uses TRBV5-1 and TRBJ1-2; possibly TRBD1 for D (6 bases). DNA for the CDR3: TGCGCCAGCAGCTTGGACAGGGATGGCTACACCTTC. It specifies CASSLDRDGYTF.